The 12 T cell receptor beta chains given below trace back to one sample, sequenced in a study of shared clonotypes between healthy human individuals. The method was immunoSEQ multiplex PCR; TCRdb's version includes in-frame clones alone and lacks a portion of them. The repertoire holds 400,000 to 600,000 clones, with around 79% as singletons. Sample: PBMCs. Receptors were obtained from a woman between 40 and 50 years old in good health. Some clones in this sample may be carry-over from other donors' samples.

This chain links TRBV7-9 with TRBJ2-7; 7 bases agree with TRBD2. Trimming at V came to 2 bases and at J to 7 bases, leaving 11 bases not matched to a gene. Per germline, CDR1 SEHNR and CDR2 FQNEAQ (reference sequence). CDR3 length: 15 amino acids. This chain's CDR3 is CASSLSRELLSEQYF. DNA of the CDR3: TGTGCCAGCAGCTTATCGCGGGAGCTCTTAAGTGAGCAGTACTTC.

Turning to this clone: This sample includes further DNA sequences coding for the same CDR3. The CDR3 loop is CASSLAGSYEQYF. CDR3 in DNA: TGCGCCAGCAGCTTGGCAGGGTCCTACGAGCAGTACTTC. The chain uses TRBV5-1 and TRBJ2-5, with D perhaps matching TRBD1 (5 bases). The DNA end favors TRBJ2-7, so the J call may be wrong. In germline, CDR1 is SGHRS, CDR2 YFSETQ. This CDR3 spans 13 amino acids.

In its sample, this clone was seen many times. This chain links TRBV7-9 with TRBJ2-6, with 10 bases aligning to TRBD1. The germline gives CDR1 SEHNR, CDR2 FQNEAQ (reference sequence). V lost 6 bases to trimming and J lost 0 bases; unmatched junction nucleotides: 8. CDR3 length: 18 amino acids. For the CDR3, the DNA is TGTGCCAGCAGTTTTCCCGGGACAGGGGACTCTGGGGCCAACGTCCTGACTTTC. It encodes CASSFPGTGDSGANVLTF.

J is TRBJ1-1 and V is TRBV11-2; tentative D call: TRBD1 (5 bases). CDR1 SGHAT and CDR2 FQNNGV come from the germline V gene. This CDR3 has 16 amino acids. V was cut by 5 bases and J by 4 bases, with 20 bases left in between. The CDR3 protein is CASSLRRAGSGTEAFF. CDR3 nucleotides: TGTGCCAGCAGCCTCCGTAGAGCAGGGTCGGGCACTGAAGCTTTCTTT. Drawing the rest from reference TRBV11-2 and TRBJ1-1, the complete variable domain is EAGVAQSPRYKIIEKRQSVAFWCNPISGHATLYWYQQILGQGPKLLIQFQNNGVVDDSQLPKDRFSAERLKGVDSTLKIQPAKLEDSAVYLCASSLRRAGSGTEAFFGQGTRLTVV.

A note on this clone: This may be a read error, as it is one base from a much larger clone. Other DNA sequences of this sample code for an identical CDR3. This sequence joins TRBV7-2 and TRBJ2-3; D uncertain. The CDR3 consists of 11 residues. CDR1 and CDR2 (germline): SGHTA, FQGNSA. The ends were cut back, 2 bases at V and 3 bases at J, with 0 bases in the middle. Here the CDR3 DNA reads TGTGCCAGCAGCTTAACAGATACGCAGTATTTT. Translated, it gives CASSLTDTQYF.

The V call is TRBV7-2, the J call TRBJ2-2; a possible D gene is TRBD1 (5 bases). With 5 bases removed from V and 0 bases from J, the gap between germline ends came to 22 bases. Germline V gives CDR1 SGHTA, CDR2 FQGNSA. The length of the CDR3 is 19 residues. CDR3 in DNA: TGTGCCAGCAGCCCATCAACGGACAAATTCCACGCGAACACCGGGGAGCTGTTTTTT. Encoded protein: CASSPSTDKFHANTGELFF.

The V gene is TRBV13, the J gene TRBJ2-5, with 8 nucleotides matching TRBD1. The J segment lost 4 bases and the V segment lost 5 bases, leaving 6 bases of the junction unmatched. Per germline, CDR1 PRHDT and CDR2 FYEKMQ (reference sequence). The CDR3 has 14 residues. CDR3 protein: CASSKRTGRETQYF. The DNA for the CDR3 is TGTGCCAGCAGCAAACGGACAGGGAGAGAGACCCAGTACTTC.

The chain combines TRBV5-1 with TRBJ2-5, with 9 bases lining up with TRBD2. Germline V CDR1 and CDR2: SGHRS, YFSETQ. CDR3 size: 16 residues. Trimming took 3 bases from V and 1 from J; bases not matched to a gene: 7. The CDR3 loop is CASSSFSGSFQETQYF. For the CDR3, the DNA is TGCGCCAGCAGCTCATTTAGCGGGAGCTTCCAAGAGACCCAGTACTTC.

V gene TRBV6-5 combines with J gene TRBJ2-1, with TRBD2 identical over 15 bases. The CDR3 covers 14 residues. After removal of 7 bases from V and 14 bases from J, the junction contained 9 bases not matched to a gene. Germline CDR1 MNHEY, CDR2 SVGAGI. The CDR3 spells CASTPPGLAGGEFF. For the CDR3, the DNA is TGTGCCAGCACTCCACCGGGACTAGCGGGAGGTGAGTTCTTC.

In nucleotides, the CDR3 is TGTGCCAGCAGCGGGGACCTCCCGTTC. It encodes CASSGDLPF. The chain links TRBV21-1 to TRBJ2-7. TRBV21-1 is a listed pseudogene. This CDR3 is 9 amino acids long.

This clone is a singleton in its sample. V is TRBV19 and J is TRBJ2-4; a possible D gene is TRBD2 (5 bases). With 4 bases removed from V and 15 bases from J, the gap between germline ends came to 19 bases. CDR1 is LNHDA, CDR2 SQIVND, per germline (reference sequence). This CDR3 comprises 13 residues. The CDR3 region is CASSTRAAGERYF. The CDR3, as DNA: TGTGCCAGTAGTACTAGGGCCGCCGGGGAAAGGTACTTC.

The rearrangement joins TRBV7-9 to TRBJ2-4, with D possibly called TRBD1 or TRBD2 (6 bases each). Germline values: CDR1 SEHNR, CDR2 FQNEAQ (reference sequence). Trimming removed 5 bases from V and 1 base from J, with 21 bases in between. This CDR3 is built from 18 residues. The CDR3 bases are TGTGCCAGCAGCCCCTTGGAAGGGGGGTTTGGGGCCAAAAACATTCAGTACTTC. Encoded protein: CASSPLEGGFGAKNIQYF. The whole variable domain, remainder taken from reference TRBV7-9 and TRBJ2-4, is DTGVSQNPRHKITKRGQNVTFRCDPISEHNRLYWYRQTLGQGPEFLTYFQNEAQLEKSRLLSDRFSAERPKGSFSTLEIQRTEQGDSAMYLCASSPLEGGFGAKNIQYFGAGTRLSVL.